This is a list of T cell receptor beta chains from one sample in a study of blood T cell repertoires in COVID-19. Here immunoSEQ multiplex PCR was the method, and the copy in TCRdb shows in-frame clones only, minus some. The table lists 150,000 to 200,000 clones, less than 90% of them singletons. Source material: PBMCs or T cells enriched from blood (not recorded which). Receptors originate from a woman aged 45-65 years who had recovered from COVID-19. Each CDR3 is given with its conserved first and last residue. D genes are given only for firm matches. The size field is filled for only some rows; it gives once, few, many or a size class.

V gene: TRBV4-3; J gene: TRBJ2-1; CDR3 length: 11; clone size: .; D gene: .; CDR3 protein: CASSQGTEQFF; CDR3 DNA: TGCGCCAGCAGCCAGGGGACAGAGCAGTTCTTC
V gene: TRBV7-2; J gene: TRBJ1-1; CDR3 length: 15; clone size: once; D gene: TRBD1; CDR3 protein: CASSLKQGWNTEAFF; CDR3 DNA: TGTGCCAGCAGCTTAAAACAGGGGTGGAACACTGAAGCTTTCTTT
V gene: TRBV7-2; J gene: TRBJ2-1; CDR3 length: 14; clone size: .; D gene: TRBD1; CDR3 protein: CASRQETQGNEQFF; CDR3 DNA: TGTGCCAGCAGACAAGAGACACAGGGGAATGAGCAGTTCTTC
V gene: TRBV28; J gene: TRBJ1-6; CDR3 length: 17; clone size: .; D gene: TRBD1; CDR3 protein: CASSSYLGQGDNSPLHF; CDR3 DNA: TGTGCCAGCAGTTCCTACCTGGGACAGGGGGATAATTCACCCCTCCACTTT
V gene: TRBV9; J gene: TRBJ2-1; CDR3 length: 13; clone size: .; D gene: TRBD2; CDR3 protein: CASSPGGMGEQFF; CDR3 DNA: TGTGCCAGCAGCCCGGGGGGTATGGGAGAGCAGTTCTTC
V gene: TRBV5-6; J gene: TRBJ2-5; CDR3 length: 16; clone size: .; D gene: TRBD2; CDR3 protein: CASSLWWEGLGETQYF; CDR3 DNA: TGTGCCAGCAGCTTGTGGTGGGAGGGCCTCGGAGAGACCCAGTACTTC
V gene: TRBV28; J gene: TRBJ1-3; CDR3 length: 13; clone size: .; D gene: .; CDR3 protein: CASSFGGANTIYF; CDR3 DNA: TGTGCCAGCAGTTTTGGGGGCGCGAACACCATATATTTT
V gene: TRBV5-1; J gene: TRBJ2-5; CDR3 length: 14; clone size: .; D gene: .; CDR3 protein: CASSLSGARETQYF; CDR3 DNA: TGCGCCAGCAGCTTGTCGGGAGCGCGGGAGACCCAGTACTTC
V gene: TRBV4-1; J gene: TRBJ1-4; CDR3 length: 14; clone size: .; D gene: .; CDR3 protein: CASSQTGPNEKLFF; CDR3 DNA: TGCGCCAGCAGCCAAACAGGGCCCAATGAAAAACTGTTTTTT
V gene: TRBV19; J gene: TRBJ2-3; CDR3 length: 14; clone size: .; D gene: .; CDR3 protein: CASGGTAQRDTQYF; CDR3 DNA: TGTGCCAGTGGGGGGACAGCCCAGCGGGATACGCAGTATTTT
V gene: TRBV19; J gene: TRBJ1-5; CDR3 length: 14; clone size: .; D gene: TRBD1; CDR3 protein: CASSIGGVTQPQHF; CDR3 DNA: TGTGCCAGTAGCATAGGGGGCGTGACTCAGCCCCAGCATTTT
V gene: TRBV5-4; J gene: TRBJ2-1; CDR3 length: 13; clone size: .; D gene: TRBD1; CDR3 protein: CASSSGGGNEQFF; CDR3 DNA: TGTGCCAGCAGCTCAGGGGGCGGAAATGAGCAGTTCTTC
V gene: TRBV11-2; J gene: TRBJ2-7; CDR3 length: 16; clone size: .; D gene: TRBD2; CDR3 protein: CASSLGGSGSPYEQYF; CDR3 DNA: TGTGCCAGCAGCTTAGGAGGTAGCGGGAGTCCGTACGAGCAGTACTTC
V gene: TRBV7-9; J gene: TRBJ2-7; CDR3 length: 14; clone size: .; D gene: .; CDR3 protein: CASSLTGHHYEQYF; CDR3 DNA: TGTGCCAGCAGCTTGACGGGACACCACTACGAGCAGTACTTC